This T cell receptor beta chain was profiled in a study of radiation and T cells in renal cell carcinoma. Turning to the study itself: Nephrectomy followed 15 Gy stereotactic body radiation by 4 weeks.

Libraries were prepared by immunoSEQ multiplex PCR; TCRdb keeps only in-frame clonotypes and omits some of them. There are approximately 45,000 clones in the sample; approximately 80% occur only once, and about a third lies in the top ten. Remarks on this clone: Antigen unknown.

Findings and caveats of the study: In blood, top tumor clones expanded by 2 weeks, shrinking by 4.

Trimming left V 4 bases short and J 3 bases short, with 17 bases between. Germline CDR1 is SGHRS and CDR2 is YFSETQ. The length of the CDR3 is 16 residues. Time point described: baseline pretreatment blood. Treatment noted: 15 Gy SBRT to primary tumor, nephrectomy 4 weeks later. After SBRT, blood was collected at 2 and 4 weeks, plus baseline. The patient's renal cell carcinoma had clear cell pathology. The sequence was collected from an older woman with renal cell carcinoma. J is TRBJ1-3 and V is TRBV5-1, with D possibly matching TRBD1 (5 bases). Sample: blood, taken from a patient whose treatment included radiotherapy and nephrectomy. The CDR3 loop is CASSPGTHIGGNTIYF. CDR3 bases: TGCGCCAGCAGCCCAGGGACGCACATAGGTGGAAACACCATATATTTT. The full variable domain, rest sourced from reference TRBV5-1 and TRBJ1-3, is KAGVTQTPRYLIKTRGQQVTLSCSPISGHRSVSWYQQTPGQGLQFLFEYFSETQRNKGNFPGRFSGRQFSNSRSEMNVSTLELGDSALYLCASSPGTHIGGNTIYFGEGSWLTVV.